This TCR beta chain originates from a study of CD8 T cells in Susac syndrome. From blood CD8+ and CD4+ T cells, the TCR beta chain was sequenced. RNA in amounts of about 0.5 to 1 ug was reverse transcribed with random hexamers. Amplification of TCR beta CDR3 by immunoSEQ multiplex PCR spanned 54 Vbeta and 13 Jbeta. From the immunoSEQ multiplex PCR reads, TCRdb called clonotypes with MiXCR, one entry per CDR3 protein. The sample contains approximately 100,000 distinct CDR3 sequences, over 90% of which appear only once. The CDR3 extends over 13 amino acids. Trimming cost V 5 bases and J 9 bases, with 14 bases left between them. Germline assignment: CDR1 MNHEY and CDR2 SMNVEV (reference sequence).

This TCR came from a human donor in good health. The chain has TRBV27 and TRBJ2-1; D may match TRBD1 or TRBD2 (5 bases each). The sequenced sample was CD4+ T cells from PBMCs. The CDR3 here is CASSRGADSEQFF. CDR3 DNA sequence: TGTGCCAGCAGTCGGGGAGCCGACAGTGAGCAGTTCTTC.